The source of this T cell receptor beta chain is a study of identifying expanded T cells in peripheral blood. Study outcomes and limitations: Roughly 2-week clone count variance significantly increased as total template count grew.

No infections or other immune events were documented during collection. The length of the CDR3 is 15 residues. The V and J ends lost 3 bases and 6 bases, in that order; junction bases with no gene match: 8. Germline V CDR1 and CDR2: SGHTA, FQGTGA. Profiling relied on immunoSEQ multiplex PCR, and the TCRdb table lists in-frame clones only, not all of them. The sample holds about 80,000 clones, approximately 90% seen once. In regard to this clone: Its target is not known.

The specimen was blood. This clonotype was obtained from a person aged 18 to 75 in good health. V and J are TRBV7-3 and TRBJ2-1, with 7 positions matching TRBD1. CDR3: CASSLNPGTVNEQFF. The CDR3 nucleotides are TGTGCCAGCAGCTTGAACCCCGGGACAGTCAATGAGCAGTTCTTC.